This section outlines one T cell receptor (beta chain) sequence together with its context. Its antigen is undetermined. Germline CDR1 and CDR2: MDHEN and SYDVKM. The CDR3 is made up of 13 amino acids. Trimming left V 5 bases short and J 8 bases short, with 15 bases between. The sample belongs to a study of cytomegalovirus exposure and HLA in healthy donors. Background on the study: The early release's HLA-typed donors yielded 65 million to 85 million unique TCRs.

Study-level results: In a later analysis, a missense DCLRE1C variant was linked to TCR beta V- and J-gene trimming. Reportedly, diagnosis of cytomegalovirus status by the classifier showed high specificity and sensitivity.

Use of 60 Vbeta and 13 Jbeta primers characterized the PCR. Measured with immunoSEQ multiplex PCR; TCRdb has only the in-frame clones, and not every one. The table lists about 130,000 clones, 60% to 85% of them singletons, with roughly 3% in the top ten. The V gene is TRBV28, the J gene TRBJ1-1, with TRBD1 as a possible D gene (5 bases). Material for sequencing was PBMCs. The receptor comes from a man younger than 45 in good health and CMV-seronegative. CDR3 residues: CASSQGAAVEAFF. CDR3 nucleotide sequence: TGTGCCAGCAGTCAGGGTGCGGCAGTCGAAGCTTTCTTT.